This TCR beta chain was sequenced in a study of cytomegalovirus exposure and HLA in healthy donors. General study points: The classifier reportedly diagnosed cytomegalovirus status with high sensitivity and specificity.

The sample holds one count of this clone. Its antigen is unknown. The PCR ran on 60 Vbeta and 13 Jbeta primers. Some clones are missing from TCRdb's copy, which holds only in-frame ones; the method was immunoSEQ multiplex PCR. The repertoire holds under 140,000 clones, with about 90% as singletons. The sequenced material came from PBMCs. The receptor was isolated from a man aged 40-49 years in good health and CMV-seronegative.

The CDR3 is CASSAGQGRTDTQYF. Written as DNA, the CDR3 is TGTGCCAGCAGTGCCGGACAGGGCCGCACAGATACGCAGTATTTT. This sequence joins TRBV2 and TRBJ2-3; 8 nucleotides line up with TRBD1. With 4 bases clipped from V and 1 base from J, the junction kept 4 bases outside the gene matches. Germline CDR1 is SNHLY and CDR2 is FYNNEI. This CDR3 has 15 residues.